Described below is a single T cell receptor (beta chain) sequence and its context. Sequencing was performed with immunoSEQ multiplex PCR; in TCRdb, only in-frame clones are kept and a portion is missing. The sample holds roughly 190,000 clones, around 70% seen once. The source of the sample is a study of cytotoxic CD8 clonotypes in ibrutinib-treated CLL. In the study overall: Across the patients, some ten were relapsed/refractory, about 14 treatment-naive and approximately 18 IGHV unmutated. After a median of about six years, approximately 15 patients stayed remitted and around 12 progressed; responses had been partial in some 25 and complete in 2.

V gave up 4 bases and J gave up 2 bases, with 9 bases separating them. The CDR3 spans 14 residues. CDR1 and CDR2 from the germline V gene are SGHTA and FQGNSA. The clonotype comes from a human donor with chronic lymphocytic leukemia. Sequenced here: PBMCs, sampled after 24 months of ibrutinib treatment. J is TRBJ1-5 and V is TRBV7-2, with D possibly being TRBD1 (6 bases). CDR3 residues: CASSSPGGNQPQHF. CDR3 coding DNA: TGTGCCAGCAGCTCCCCAGGGGGCAATCAGCCCCAGCATTTT.